Listed below are T cell receptor beta chains from one sample, sequenced in a study of blood T cell repertoires in COVID-19. Using immunoSEQ multiplex PCR, the repertoire was profiled, and TCRdb retains in-frame clones only, with some absent. The sample has some 75,000 clones, more than 70% seen once; the top ten hold around 13%. The specimen was peripheral blood. The receptors here all came from a man aged 45-65 years with COVID-19, enrolled during active disease. Both conserved end residues are part of each CDR3. The order of the fields is clone size, V gene, J gene, CDR3 length, D gene, CDR3 protein, CDR3 DNA. The D gene is left open where the match is weak. A row's size may be missing; if present it is once, few, many or a size class.

clone_size: -
v_call: TRBV10-1
j_call: TRBJ2-7
cdr3_length: 14
d_call: TRBD1
cdr3_aa: CASSESQGLYEQYF
cdr3_nt: TGCGCCAGCAGTGAGTCACAGGGGCTCTACGAGCAGTACTTC

clone_size: -
v_call: TRBV25-1
j_call: TRBJ1-1
cdr3_length: 13
d_call: -
cdr3_aa: CASRALAGTEAFF
cdr3_nt: TGTGCCAGCAGGGCGCTGGCAGGAACTGAAGCTTTCTTT

clone_size: once
v_call: TRBV30
j_call: TRBJ1-2
cdr3_length: 14
d_call: -
cdr3_aa: CACNLRQASYGYTF
cdr3_nt: TGTGCCTGTAACCTCAGACAAGCCTCCTATGGCTACACCTTC

clone_size: -
v_call: TRBV7-9
j_call: TRBJ2-1
cdr3_length: 12
d_call: -
cdr3_aa: CASSFGLIEQFF
cdr3_nt: TGTGCCAGCAGCTTCGGACTGATCGAGCAGTTCTTC

clone_size: many
v_call: TRBV6-1
j_call: TRBJ2-3
cdr3_length: 15
d_call: TRBD1
cdr3_aa: CASSEWKGARDTQYF
cdr3_nt: TGTGCCAGCAGTGAATGGAAGGGGGCAAGAGATACGCAGTATTTT

clone_size: few
v_call: TRBV27
j_call: TRBJ1-3
cdr3_length: 13
d_call: -
cdr3_aa: CASHSGNSNTIYF
cdr3_nt: TGTGCCAGCCATTCAGGGAACTCGAACACCATATATTTT

clone_size: -
v_call: TRBV9
j_call: TRBJ2-2
cdr3_length: 16
d_call: TRBD1
cdr3_aa: CASSVGTGEFTGELFF
cdr3_nt: TGTGCCAGCAGCGTAGGTACAGGGGAGTTCACCGGGGAGCTGTTTTTT

clone_size: -
v_call: TRBV24-1
j_call: TRBJ2-7
cdr3_length: 16
d_call: -
cdr3_aa: CATSDFDAGRTYEQYF
cdr3_nt: TGTGCCACCAGTGATTTTGATGCAGGGAGGACCTACGAGCAGTACTTC

clone_size: once
v_call: TRBV10-2
j_call: TRBJ1-5
cdr3_length: 15
d_call: -
cdr3_aa: CASSSAVLSNQPQHF
cdr3_nt: TGCGCCAGCAGTTCGGCGGTACTAAGCAATCAGCCCCAGCATTTT

clone_size: -
v_call: TRBV28
j_call: TRBJ2-3
cdr3_length: 15
d_call: TRBD1
cdr3_aa: CASSPDRGVTDTQYF
cdr3_nt: TGTGCCAGCAGCCCCGACAGGGGAGTAACAGATACGCAGTATTTT

clone_size: -
v_call: TRBV11-2
j_call: TRBJ2-5
cdr3_length: 14
d_call: -
cdr3_aa: CASSAGAEEETQYF
cdr3_nt: TGTGCCAGTTCGGCGGGGGCTGAGGAAGAGACCCAGTACTTC

clone_size: many
v_call: TRBV28
j_call: TRBJ2-7
cdr3_length: 13
d_call: -
cdr3_aa: CASRSGILLEQYF
cdr3_nt: TGTGCCAGCAGATCCGGGATCCTCCTCGAGCAGTACTTC

clone_size: -
v_call: TRBV2
j_call: TRBJ2-3
cdr3_length: 15
d_call: TRBD1
cdr3_aa: CASSRDRGQGDTQYF
cdr3_nt: TGTGCCAGCAGCCGGGACAGGGGGCAAGGGGATACGCAGTATTTT

clone_size: -
v_call: TRBV6-6
j_call: TRBJ1-1
cdr3_length: 15
d_call: -
cdr3_aa: CASSSLATGNTEAFF
cdr3_nt: TGTGCCAGCAGTTCCCTGGCGACAGGGAACACTGAAGCTTTCTTT

clone_size: -
v_call: TRBV4-3
j_call: TRBJ2-2
cdr3_length: 18
d_call: TRBD2
cdr3_aa: CASSQDPRGGRYTGELFF
cdr3_nt: TGCGCCAGCAGCCAAGATCCGCGGGGGGGCAGGTACACCGGGGAGCTGTTTTTT

clone_size: -
v_call: TRBV29-1
j_call: TRBJ2-2
cdr3_length: 14
d_call: -
cdr3_aa: CSVGGIANTGELFF
cdr3_nt: TGCAGCGTTGGAGGGATCGCGAACACCGGGGAGCTGTTTTTT

clone_size: few
v_call: TRBV19
j_call: TRBJ1-5
cdr3_length: 13
d_call: -
cdr3_aa: CASSSERGQPQHF
cdr3_nt: TGTGCCAGTAGTTCAGAGCGGGGTCAGCCCCAGCATTTT

clone_size: -
v_call: TRBV6-2/TRBV6-3
j_call: TRBJ1-2
cdr3_length: 14
d_call: TRBD1
cdr3_aa: CASSRGTGTGGYTF
cdr3_nt: TGTGCCAGCAGCCGTGGGACAGGGACGGGCGGCTACACCTTC

clone_size: once
v_call: TRBV28
j_call: TRBJ2-1
cdr3_length: 13
d_call: TRBD2
cdr3_aa: CASNLAGYNEQFF
cdr3_nt: TGTGCCAGCAATCTAGCGGGGTACAATGAGCAGTTCTTC

clone_size: -
v_call: TRBV3-1/TRBV3-2
j_call: TRBJ2-7
cdr3_length: 13
d_call: -
cdr3_aa: CASSQGQSYEQYF
cdr3_nt: TGTGCCAGCAGCCAAGGACAGAGTTACGAGCAGTACTTC

clone_size: -
v_call: TRBV5-4
j_call: TRBJ2-7
cdr3_length: 13
d_call: -
cdr3_aa: CASSLGQANEQYF
cdr3_nt: TGTGCCAGCAGCTTGGGACAGGCCAACGAGCAGTACTTC

clone_size: few
v_call: TRBV13
j_call: TRBJ2-7
cdr3_length: 20
d_call: TRBD2
cdr3_aa: CASSPRTAQRVREGQYEQYF
cdr3_nt: TGTGCCAGCAGCCCTCGGACAGCCCAGAGGGTGCGGGAGGGCCAATACGAGCAGTACTTC

clone_size: -
v_call: TRBV6-5
j_call: TRBJ1-3
cdr3_length: 15
d_call: -
cdr3_aa: CASSYQGFGGNTIYF
cdr3_nt: TGTGCCAGCAGTTATCAGGGCTTCGGTGGAAACACCATATATTTT

clone_size: -
v_call: TRBV25-1
j_call: TRBJ2-7
cdr3_length: 14
d_call: TRBD1
cdr3_aa: CASSRQTGGYEQYF
cdr3_nt: TGTGCCAGCAGTCGCCAGACAGGGGGCTACGAGCAGTACTTC

clone_size: once
v_call: TRBV3-1/TRBV3-2
j_call: TRBJ2-7
cdr3_length: 13
d_call: -
cdr3_aa: CASSPLGGGRQYF
cdr3_nt: TGTGCCAGCAGCCCACTCGGGGGTGGGCGGCAGTACTTC

clone_size: -
v_call: TRBV19
j_call: TRBJ2-5
cdr3_length: 13
d_call: -
cdr3_aa: CASSIGEEKTQYF
cdr3_nt: TGTGCCAGTAGTATAGGGGAGGAGAAGACCCAGTACTTC